A single sample is the source of the 16 T cell receptor beta chains below, sequenced in a study of blood T cell repertoires in COVID-19. Clones were read by immunoSEQ multiplex PCR, and TCRdb kept only the in-frame ones, dropping some. The data contain about 170,000 clones, more than 70% of them seen just once; the ten biggest clones take up 2% to 2.5%. Specimen: peripheral blood. The receptors stem from a man aged 50 to 60 who had recovered from COVID-19.

V gene TRBV29-1 combines with J gene TRBJ1-2; possibly TRBD1 for D (5 bases). Germline-derived CDR1 and CDR2 are SQVTM and ANQGSEA. Trimming cost V 0 bases and J 5 bases, with 16 bases left between them. The CDR3 loop spans 15 amino acids. For the CDR3, the DNA is TGCAGCGTTGAAGAGATACGGCAGGGCGGATATGGCTACACCTTC. Protein product: CSVEEIRQGGYGYTF.

The J gene is TRBJ2-1, the V gene TRBV11-2, with 14 bases that match TRBD2. Germline V lookup: CDR1 SGHAT, CDR2 FQNNGV. V was pared by 4 bases and J by 10 bases, with 6 bases of the junction left unmatched. The CDR3 runs to 15 residues. The CDR3 is CASSSGLAGGIEQFF. Written as DNA, the CDR3 is TGTGCCAGCAGCTCCGGACTAGCGGGGGGTATCGAGCAGTTCTTC.

This chain uses TRBV7-9 with TRBJ2-7; possibly TRBD1 for D (6 bases). In germline, CDR1 is SEHNR, CDR2 FQNEAQ (reference sequence). V was shortened by 8 bases and J by 1 base, with 18 bases between the two germline ends. This CDR3 has 15 amino acids. Here the CDR3 DNA reads TGTGCCAGCGGGCAACTGACAGGAGCTTCCTACGAGCAGTACTTC. It codes for CASGQLTGASYEQYF.

V is TRBV5-4 and J is TRBJ2-3, with TRBD2 matching 8 bases. J was trimmed by 2 bases and V by 3 bases; bases with no gene match: 5. Germline-derived CDR1 and CDR2 are SGHNT and YYREEE (reference sequence). The CDR3 spans 15 residues. The CDR3 here is CASSSSGLYTDTQYF. CDR3 nucleotide sequence: TGTGCCAGCAGCTCTAGCGGGTTATACACAGATACGCAGTATTTT.

CDR3 coding DNA: TGTGCCACCAGCACAAGGACCGGGGGTCATGAAAAACTGTTTTTT. As protein: CATSTRTGGHEKLFF. The V gene is TRBV15, the J gene TRBJ1-4; TRBD1 might be the D (5 bases). Germline V gene data show CDR1 as LNHNV and CDR2 as YYDKDF (reference sequence). The CDR3 sequence is 15 residues long. V shed 4 bases and J shed 6 bases, with 15 bases lying between them.

The chain links TRBV15 to TRBJ1-1; 11 bases match TRBD1. The ends lost 2 bases at V and 4 bases at J; junction bases unmatched: 12. Germline values: CDR1 LNHNV, CDR2 YYDKDF (reference sequence). This CDR3 is 18 amino acids long. The DNA of the CDR3 is TGTGCCACCAGCAGATTTTCCCTCCCCGGGACAGGGGGCACTGAAGCTTTCTTT. Translated, it gives CATSRFSLPGTGGTEAFF.

The chain couples TRBV14 to TRBJ2-1; D is perhaps TRBD2 (5 bases). V dropped 2 bases and J dropped 7 bases, with 9 bases sitting between them. The CDR3 has 13 amino acids. Germline values: CDR1 SGHDN, CDR2 FVKESK. CDR3 sequence reads: CASSQKLGNEQFF. In DNA form, the CDR3 reads TGTGCCAGCAGCCAAAAACTAGGGAATGAGCAGTTCTTC. The full variable domain, with the rest looked up from reference TRBV14 and TRBJ2-1, is EAGVTQFPSHSVIEKGQTVTLRCDPISGHDNLYWYRRVMGKEIKFLLHFVKESKQDESGMPNNRFLAERTGGTYSTLKVQPAELEDSGVYFCASSQKLGNEQFFGPGTRLTVL.

In its sample, this clone was seen many times. The V gene is TRBV28, the J gene TRBJ2-3, with 11 nucleotides matching TRBD2. The V segment lost 8 bases and the J segment 2 bases; nucleotides outside the gene matches: 6. The germline V gene encodes CDR1 MDHEN and CDR2 SYDVKM. The CDR3 sequence is 15 residues long. As DNA, the CDR3 is TGTGCCAGCGGGGGGACTAGCGGTCACACAGATACGCAGTATTTT. Its translation is CASGGTSGHTDTQYF.

The rearrangement uses TRBV19 and TRBJ2-3; perhaps TRBD1 as D (6 bases). Germline CDR1 is LNHDA and CDR2 is SQIVND (reference sequence). The V end was cut by 8 bases, the J end by 9 bases, with 12 bases between. The CDR3 totals 11 residues. The CDR3 DNA reads as TGTGCCAGTGGGGCAGACAGGACGCAGTATTTT. Protein sequence: CASGADRTQYF.

The chain's CDR3 is CASRTFTEAFF. As DNA, the CDR3 is TGTGCCAGCAGGACTTTCACTGAAGCTTTCTTT. This chain links TRBV28 with TRBJ1-1; D unclear. V dropped 6 bases and J dropped 4 bases, with 6 bases sitting between them. The CDR3 runs to 11 residues. CDR1 and CDR2 from the germline V gene are MDHEN and SYDVKM.

The genes are TRBV11-2 and TRBJ2-1; weak D call: TRBD2 (5 bases). Deletions cut 3 bases from V and 9 bases from J, with 12 bases between. Germline values: CDR1 SGHAT, CDR2 FQNNGV. CDR3 length equals 13 residues. DNA for the CDR3: TGTGCCAGCAGCTTCGGAAGGGCGGGTGAGCAGTTCTTC. Protein product: CASSFGRAGEQFF. The whole variable domain, filled in from reference TRBV11-2 and TRBJ2-1, reads EAGVAQSPRYKIIEKRQSVAFWCNPISGHATLYWYQQILGQGPKLLIQFQNNGVVDDSQLPKDRFSAERLKGVDSTLKIQPAKLEDSAVYLCASSFGRAGEQFFGPGTRLTVL.

This chain joins TRBV19 and TRBJ1-2, with 7 bases fitting TRBD1. The CDR3 has 14 amino acids. Germline CDR1 LNHDA, CDR2 SQIVND (reference sequence). After removal of 7 bases from V and 7 bases from J, the junction contained 12 bases not matched to a gene. CDR3 sequence (DNA): TGTGCCAGTACTTCAAAAGGGGACAGCCCTGGCTACACCTTC. It encodes CASTSKGDSPGYTF.

To note about this clone: Other nucleotide sequences from this sample produce the same CDR3. The V gene is TRBV7-2, the J gene TRBJ2-2, with unresolved D. Trimming left V 1 base short and J 1 base short, with 4 bases between. The CDR3 has 14 amino acids. The germline V gene has CDR1 SGHTA and CDR2 FQGNSA. The CDR3 protein is CASSLGGNTGELFF. In DNA form, the CDR3 reads TGTGCCAGCAGCTTAGGAGGGAACACCGGGGAGCTGTTTTTT.

The V gene is TRBV4-3, the J gene TRBJ2-3; no definite D call. The CDR3 is 14 residues long. CDR1 and CDR2 from the germline V gene are LGHNA and YSLEER. Trimming removed 0 bases from V and 2 bases from J, with 6 bases in between. CDR3 nucleotide sequence: TGCGCCAGCAGCCAAGAACTGATCACAGATACGCAGTATTTT. The encoded protein is CASSQELITDTQYF.

The CDR3 coding sequence is TGTGCCACCAGGGGGCCCGGGGGAGTACGGAGGCAGTACTTC. Its protein is CATRGPGGVRRQYF. The J gene is TRBJ2-7, the V gene TRBV15; D is perhaps TRBD2 (6 bases). The germline CDR1 and CDR2 sequences are LNHNV and YYDKDF (reference sequence). The CDR3 runs 14 residues. Trimming removed 6 bases from V and 9 bases from J, with 21 bases in between.

The rearrangement joins TRBV11-2 to TRBJ1-1, with 7 bases identical to TRBD1. Germline V gene lookup returns CDR1 SGHAT and CDR2 FQNNGV. V lost 6 bases to trimming and J lost 5 bases; unmatched junction nucleotides: 9. This CDR3 region has 14 residues. Here the CDR3 DNA reads TGTGCCAGCAGTCTGCGCAGGGGGGAAACTGAAGCTTTCTTT. As protein: CASSLRRGETEAFF.